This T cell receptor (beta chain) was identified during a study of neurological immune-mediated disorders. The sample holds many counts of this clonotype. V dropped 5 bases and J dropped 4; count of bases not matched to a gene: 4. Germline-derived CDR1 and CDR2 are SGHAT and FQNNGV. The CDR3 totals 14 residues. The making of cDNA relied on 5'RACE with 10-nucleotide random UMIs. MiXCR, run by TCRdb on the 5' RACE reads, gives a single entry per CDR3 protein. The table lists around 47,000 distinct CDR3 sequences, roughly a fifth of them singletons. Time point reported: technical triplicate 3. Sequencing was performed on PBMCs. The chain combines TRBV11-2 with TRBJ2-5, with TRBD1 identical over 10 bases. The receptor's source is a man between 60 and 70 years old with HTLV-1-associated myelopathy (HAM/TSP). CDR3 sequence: CASSTDRGGETQYF. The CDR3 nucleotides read TGTGCCAGCAGCACGGACAGGGGGGGAGAGACCCAGTACTTC. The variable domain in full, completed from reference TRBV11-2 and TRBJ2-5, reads EAGVAQSPRYKIIEKRQSVAFWCNPISGHATLYWYQQILGQGPKLLIQFQNNGVVDDSQLPKDRFSAERLKGVDSTLKIQPAKLEDSAVYLCASSTDRGGETQYFGPGTRLLVL.